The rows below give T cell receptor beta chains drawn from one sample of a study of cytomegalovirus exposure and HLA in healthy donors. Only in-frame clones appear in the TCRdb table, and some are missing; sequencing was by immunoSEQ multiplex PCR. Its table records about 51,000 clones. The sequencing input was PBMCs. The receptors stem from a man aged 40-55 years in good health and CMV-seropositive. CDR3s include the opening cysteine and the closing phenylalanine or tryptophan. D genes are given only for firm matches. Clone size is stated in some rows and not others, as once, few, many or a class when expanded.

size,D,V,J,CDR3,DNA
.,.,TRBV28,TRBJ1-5,CASSLYWTVNQPQHF,TGTGCCAGCAGTTTATATTGGACAGTAAATCAGCCCCAGCATTTT
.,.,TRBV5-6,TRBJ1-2,CASSSGQYGYTF,TGTGCCAGCAGCTCAGGACAATATGGCTACACCTTC
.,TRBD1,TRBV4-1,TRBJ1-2,CASSQETGGDGYTF,TGCGCCAGCAGCCAAGAAACAGGGGGGGATGGCTACACCTTC
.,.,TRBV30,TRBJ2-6,CATGQFGANVLTF,TGTGCCACTGGACAGTTTGGGGCCAACGTCCTGACTTTC
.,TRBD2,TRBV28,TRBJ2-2,CASTRAGGHGELFF,TGTGCCAGCACCCGCGCGGGGGGGCACGGGGAGCTGTTTTTT
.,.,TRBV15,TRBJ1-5,CATSRDETGIQPQHF,TGTGCCACCAGCAGAGATGAAACAGGTATTCAGCCCCAGCATTTT
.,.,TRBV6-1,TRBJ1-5,CASSEFQARNQPQHF,TGTGCCAGCAGTGAATTTCAGGCCCGCAATCAGCCCCAGCATTTT
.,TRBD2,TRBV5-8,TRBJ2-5,CASSVPAGDTQYF,TGTGCCAGCAGCGTCCCAGCGGGAGACACCCAGTACTTC
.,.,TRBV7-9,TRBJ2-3,CASSVTGTFTDTQYF,TGTGCCAGCAGCGTAACCGGGACTTTCACAGATACGCAGTATTTT
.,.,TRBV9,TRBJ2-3,CASAGDTQYF,TGTGCCAGCGCGGGAGATACGCAGTATTTT
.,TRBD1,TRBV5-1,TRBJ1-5,CASSWTGNSNQPQHF,TGCGCCAGCAGCTGGACAGGCAATAGCAATCAGCCCCAGCATTTT
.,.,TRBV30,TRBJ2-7,CASRGSQRDEQYF,TGTGCCTCACGGGGAAGTCAGCGCGACGAGCAGTACTTC
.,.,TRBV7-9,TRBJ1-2,CASSLGGLSNYGYTF,TGTGCCAGCAGCTTAGGAGGCTTATCAAACTATGGCTACACCTTC
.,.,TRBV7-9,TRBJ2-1,CASSSPGSYNEQFF,TGTGCCAGCAGCTCCCCAGGGTCATACAATGAGCAGTTCTTC
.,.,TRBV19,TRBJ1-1,CASSIDPRAGWGVRTEAFF,TGTGCCAGTAGTATAGATCCTCGGGCAGGTTGGGGGGTGAGAACTGAAGCTTTCTTT
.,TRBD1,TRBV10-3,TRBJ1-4,CAISESQGGEKLFF,TGTGCCATCAGTGAGTCCCAGGGGGGTGAAAAACTGTTTTTT
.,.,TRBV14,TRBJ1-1,CASSPLEGLLNTEAFF,TGTGCCAGCAGCCCGTTGGAGGGGCTCTTGAACACTGAAGCTTTCTTT
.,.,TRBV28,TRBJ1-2,CASSFTRSGGYTF,TGTGCCAGCAGTTTTACCCGTTCGGGTGGCTACACCTTC
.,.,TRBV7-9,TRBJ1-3,CASSFSGSGNTIYF,TGTGCCAGCAGCTTCTCGGGGTCTGGAAACACCATATATTTT
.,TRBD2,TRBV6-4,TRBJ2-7,CASSELAGAYEQYF,TGTGCCAGCAGTGAACTAGCGGGAGCCTACGAGCAGTACTTC
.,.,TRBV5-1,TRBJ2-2,CASSLGGLRSNTGELFF,TGCGCCAGCAGCTTGGGGGGACTCCGCTCGAACACCGGGGAGCTGTTTTTT
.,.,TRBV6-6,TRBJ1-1,CASSEYRVEAFF,TGTGCCAGCAGTGAGTACAGGGTTGAAGCTTTCTTT
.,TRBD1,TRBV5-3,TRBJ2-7,CARIRTGSSYEQYF,TGTGCCAGAATCCGGACAGGGAGCTCCTACGAGCAGTACTTC
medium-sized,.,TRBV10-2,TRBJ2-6,CASSGTGDGANVLTF,TGCGCCAGCAGTGGGACTGGGGATGGAGCCAACGTCCTGACTTTC
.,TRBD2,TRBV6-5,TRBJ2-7,CASSLGRAGYEQYF,TGTGCCAGCAGTCTTGGGAGGGCCGGGTACGAGCAGTACTTC
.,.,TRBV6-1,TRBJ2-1,CASSESGISYNEQFF,TGTGCCAGCAGTGAATCGGGAATATCCTACAATGAGCAGTTCTTC
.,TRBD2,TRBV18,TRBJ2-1,CASSTGLAGYNEQFF,TGTGCCAGCTCAACGGGACTAGCGGGCTACAATGAGCAGTTCTTC
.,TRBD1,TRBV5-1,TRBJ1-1,CASSWGTANTEAFF,TGCGCCAGCAGCTGGGGGACAGCCAACACTGAAGCTTTCTTT
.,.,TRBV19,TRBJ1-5,CASIDTGNLYSNQPQHF,TGTGCCAGTATTGATACAGGGAACCTTTATAGCAATCAGCCCCAGCATTTT
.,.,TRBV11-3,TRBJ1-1,CASSSTGRTEAFF,TGTGCCAGCAGCTCCACAGGGAGAACTGAAGCTTTCTTT
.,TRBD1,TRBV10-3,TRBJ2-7,CAISPTGAYEQYF,TGTGCCATCAGTCCGACAGGGGCCTACGAGCAGTACTTC
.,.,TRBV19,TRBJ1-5,CASSPLGTPPDNSNQPQHF,TGTGCCAGTAGTCCACTAGGGACACCCCCTGATAATAGCAATCAGCCCCAGCATTTT
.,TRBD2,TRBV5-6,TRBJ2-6,CASSSGLAGTSGANVLTF,TGTGCCAGCAGCTCCGGACTAGCGGGGACCTCTGGGGCCAACGTCCTGACTTTC
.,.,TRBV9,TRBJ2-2,CASSVVQGLGTGELFF,TGTGCCAGCAGCGTAGTTCAGGGACTGGGGACCGGGGAGCTGTTTTTT
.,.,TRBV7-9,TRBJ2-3,CASRTRAPTDTQYF,TGTGCCAGCAGGACTAGAGCCCCCACAGATACGCAGTATTTT
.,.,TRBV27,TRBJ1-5,CASSPYAGNQPQHF,TGTGCCAGCAGTCCATACGCAGGGAATCAGCCCCAGCATTTT
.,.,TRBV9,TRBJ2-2,CASSRVRADTGELFF,TGTGCCAGCAGTAGGGTGAGGGCGGACACCGGGGAGCTGTTTTTT
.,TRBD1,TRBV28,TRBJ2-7,CASSPRLRDRLWEQYF,TGTGCCAGCAGCCCCCGCCTCCGGGACAGGCTCTGGGAGCAGTACTTC
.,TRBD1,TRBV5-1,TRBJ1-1,CASSLSRAPGTASEAFF,TGCGCCAGCAGCTTGAGTAGGGCCCCCGGGACAGCCTCTGAAGCTTTCTTT
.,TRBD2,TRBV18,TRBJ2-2,CASSPRSGANTGELFF,TGTGCCAGCTCACCAAGGAGCGGGGCGAACACCGGGGAGCTGTTTTTT
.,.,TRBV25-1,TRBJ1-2,CASNGGSFYGYTF,TGTGCCAGCAATGGAGGCAGCTTCTATGGCTACACCTTC
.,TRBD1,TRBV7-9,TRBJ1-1,CASRRDSRNTEAFF,TGTGCCAGCAGACGGGACAGCAGGAACACTGAAGCTTTCTTT
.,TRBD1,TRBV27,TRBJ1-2,CASSPQDRVYGYTF,TGTGCCAGCAGTCCGCAGGACAGGGTCTATGGCTACACCTTC
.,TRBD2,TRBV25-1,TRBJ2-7,CASTGQDSGRANEQYF,TGTGCCAGCACCGGCCAGGATAGCGGGAGGGCCAACGAGCAGTACTTC
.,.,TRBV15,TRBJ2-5,CATDNRVGETQYF,TGTGCCACAGACAACAGGGTCGGGGAGACCCAGTACTTC